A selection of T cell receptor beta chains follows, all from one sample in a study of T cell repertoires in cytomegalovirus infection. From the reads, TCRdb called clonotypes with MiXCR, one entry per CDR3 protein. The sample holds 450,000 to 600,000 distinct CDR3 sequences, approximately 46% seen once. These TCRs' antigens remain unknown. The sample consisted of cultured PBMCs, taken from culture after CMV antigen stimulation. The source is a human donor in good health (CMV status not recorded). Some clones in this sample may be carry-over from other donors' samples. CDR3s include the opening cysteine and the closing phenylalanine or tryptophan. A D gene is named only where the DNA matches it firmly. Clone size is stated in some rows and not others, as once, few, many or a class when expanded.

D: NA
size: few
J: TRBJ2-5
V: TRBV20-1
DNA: TGCAGTGCTAGAGGCCGGCAGACACCCTGGACCCAGTACTTC
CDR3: CSARGRQTPWTQYF

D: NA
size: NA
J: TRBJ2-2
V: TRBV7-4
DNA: TGTGCCACCACGAGGGTTGGGGCCGGGGAGCTGTTTTTT
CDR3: CATTRVGAGELFF

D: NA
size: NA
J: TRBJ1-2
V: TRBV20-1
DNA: TGCAGTGCTTCCCTAGTGGGCGGCTACACCTTC
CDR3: CSASLVGGYTF

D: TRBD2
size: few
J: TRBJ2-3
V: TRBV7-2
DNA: TGTGCCAGCAGCTCCCGGATAGCGGGAAGCACAGATACGCAGTATTTT
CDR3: CASSSRIAGSTDTQYF

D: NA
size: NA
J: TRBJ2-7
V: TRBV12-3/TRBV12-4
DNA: TGTGCCAGCAGGAATTCAGGGGTGTACAGGTACGAGCAGTACTTC
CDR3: CASRNSGVYRYEQYF

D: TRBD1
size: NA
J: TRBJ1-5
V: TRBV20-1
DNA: TGCAGTGCTAGGGGGGGGACAGGATCAGATCAGCCCCAGCATTTT
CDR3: CSARGGTGSDQPQHF

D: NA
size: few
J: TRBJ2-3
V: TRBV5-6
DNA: TGTGCCAGCAGCTTGGACGACGATACGCAGTATTTT
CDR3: CASSLDDDTQYF

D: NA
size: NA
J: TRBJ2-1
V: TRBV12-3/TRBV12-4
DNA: TGTGCCAGCAGCTGGGGGGGGAGGGGGGTCTACAATGAGCAGTTCTTC
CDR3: CASSWGGRGVYNEQFF

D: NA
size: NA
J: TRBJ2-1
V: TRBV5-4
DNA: TGTGCCAGCAATCTTTGGGGGTACAATGAGCAGTTCTTC
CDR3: CASNLWGYNEQFF

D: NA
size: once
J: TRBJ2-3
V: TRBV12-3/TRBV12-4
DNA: TGTGCCAGCAGTCCTCTGGGGCCCGGGTCCACAGATACGCAGTATTTT
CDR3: CASSPLGPGSTDTQYF

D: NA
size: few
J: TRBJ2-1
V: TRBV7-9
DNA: TGTGCCAGCAGCTTAGGGAGCAGGGAGCAGTTCTTC
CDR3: CASSLGSREQFF

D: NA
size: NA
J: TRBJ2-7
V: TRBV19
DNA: TGTGCCAGTAGTATACTGGGATTGACCTACGAGCAGTACTTC
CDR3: CASSILGLTYEQYF

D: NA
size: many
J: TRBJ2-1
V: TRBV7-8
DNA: TGTGCCAGCAGACCAGACACAGGGGAGAGGCTAGGGAGGTCCTACAATGAGCAGTTCTTC
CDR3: CASRPDTGERLGRSYNEQFF

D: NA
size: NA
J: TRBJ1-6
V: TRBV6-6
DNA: TGTGCCAGCCTAGCCCGGAGCTCACCCCTCCACTTT
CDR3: CASLARSSPLHF

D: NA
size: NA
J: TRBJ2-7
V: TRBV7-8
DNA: TGTGCCAGCAGCTACGGAGGCCCCTACGAGCAGTACTTC
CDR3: CASSYGGPYEQYF

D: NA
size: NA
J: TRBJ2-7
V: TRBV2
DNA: TGTGCCAGCAGTGAAGTGAGACAATTTCCCCTCGAGCAGTACTTC
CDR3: CASSEVRQFPLEQYF

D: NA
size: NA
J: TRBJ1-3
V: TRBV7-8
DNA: TGTGCCAGCAGCTCGCAACGGACAGCTGGAAACACCATATATTTT
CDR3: CASSSQRTAGNTIYF

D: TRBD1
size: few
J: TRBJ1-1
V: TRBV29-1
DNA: TGCAGCGTTGAAAACAGGGGTTACACTGAAGCTTTCTTT
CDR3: CSVENRGYTEAFF

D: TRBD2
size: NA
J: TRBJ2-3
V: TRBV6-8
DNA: TGTGCCACCCGACTAGCGGGAGTTCCAGATACGCAGTATTTT
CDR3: CATRLAGVPDTQYF